Listed here are 21 T cell receptor beta chains from one sample, sequenced in a study of T cell repertoires in cytomegalovirus infection. What these receptors recognize is not known. TCRdb recomputed calls from the reads with MiXCR, one row per CDR3 protein. The sample contains around 340,000 distinct CDR3 sequences, 25% to 30% of which appear only once. The specimen was cultured PBMCs, collected from culture after CMV antigen stimulation. The origin of the receptors is a human donor in good health (CMV status not recorded). Some clones in this sample may be carry-over from other donors' samples.

The genes are TRBV7-9 and TRBJ1-4; the match to TRBD1 covers 10 bases. J lost 8 bases, V lost 2 bases, and 5 bases had no gene match. The CDR3 is 15 amino acids. Germline CDR1 and CDR2: SEHNR and FQNEAQ (reference sequence). CDR3 nucleotide sequence: TGTGCCAGCAGCTTAACGACAGGGGGCGAAGAAAAACTGTTTTTT. The encoded protein is CASSLTTGGEEKLFF.

The chain combines TRBV6-2 or TRBV6-3 with TRBJ2-1; 8 bases agree with TRBD1. J was trimmed by 4 bases and V by 0 bases; bases with no gene match: 8. Germline assignment: CDR1 MNHEY and CDR2 SVGEGT. This CDR3 region has 17 residues. The CDR3 reads CASSYSQGTGGYNEQFF. DNA for the CDR3: TGTGCCAGCAGTTACTCCCAGGGCACAGGGGGATACAATGAGCAGTTCTTC.

About this clonotype: This may be a read error: a much more frequent sequence differs by one nucleotide. The gene calls are TRBV7-2 and TRBJ1-5; a possible D gene is TRBD1 (5 bases). This CDR3 spans 20 amino acids. The ends were cut back, 2 bases at V and 4 bases at J, with 27 bases in the middle. CDR1 is SGHTA, CDR2 FQGNSA, per germline. CDR3 sequence reads: CTSSLYRSGLLESANQPQHF. The CDR3 DNA reads as TGTACCAGCAGCTTATATCGGTCAGGGCTGTTGGAGAGCGCTAATCAGCCCCAGCATTTT.

This sequence joins TRBV12-3 or TRBV12-4 and TRBJ1-1; no firm D call. Trimming cost V 2 bases and J 1 base, with 8 bases left between them. The CDR3 is made up of 14 amino acids. The CDR3 protein is CASSLNSWNTEAFF. The CDR3 region has the DNA TGTGCCAGCAGTTTAAACAGCTGGAACACTGAAGCTTTCTTT.

This chain uses TRBV12-3 or TRBV12-4 with TRBJ2-7; perhaps D is TRBD1 or TRBD2 (7 bases each). V shed 4 bases and J shed 4 bases, with 14 bases lying between them. This CDR3 region has 14 residues. DNA of the CDR3: TGTGCCAGCAGTTACCAGGGGGGGATATACGAGCAGTACTTC. Translated, it gives CASSYQGGIYEQYF.

This clonotype was detected ten times or more. V is TRBV29-1 and J is TRBJ1-4, with 7 bases identical to TRBD1. V was pared by 3 bases and J by 7 bases, with 11 bases of the junction left unmatched. Per germline, CDR1 SQVTM and CDR2 ANQGSEA. CDR3 length equals 15 residues. In nucleotides, the CDR3 is TGCAGCGTTGATGCACAGGGGTCGGGTGGTGAAAAACTGTTTTTT. It encodes CSVDAQGSGGEKLFF.

The CDR3 DNA sequence: TGTGCCAGCAGCTTATCTAGCGGGAGAGACGAGACCCAGTACTTC. Its translation: CASSLSSGRDETQYF. The V and J genes are TRBV11-3 and TRBJ2-5; 10 bases agree with TRBD2. The germline gives CDR1 SGHNT, CDR2 YENEEA. V trimming: 2 bases; J trimming: 5 bases; junction bases outside the gene matches: 5. The CDR3 extends over 15 amino acids.

This clonotype was seen a few times. The V and J genes are TRBV29-1 and TRBJ1-4; D is perhaps TRBD1 (5 bases). V was trimmed by 5 bases and J by 1 base, leaving 11 bases between them. This CDR3 region has 14 residues. Germline CDR1 SQVTM, CDR2 ANQGSEA. CDR3 nucleotide sequence: TGCAGCGTTCATCGGGGCCGAACTAATGAAAAACTGTTTTTT. Translation: CSVHRGRTNEKLFF.

V gene TRBV12-3 or TRBV12-4 combines with J gene TRBJ2-3, with D possibly matching TRBD1 (6 bases). With 5 bases removed from V and 4 bases from J, the gap between germline ends came to 13 bases. This CDR3 has 14 amino acids. The CDR3 coding sequence is TGTGCCAGCAGTCTTCGGACAGATCCAGATACGCAGTATTTT. This gives the protein CASSLRTDPDTQYF.

This clonotype appeared a few times. This chain connects TRBV6-1 to TRBJ1-4; D is perhaps TRBD1 (5 bases). Germline CDR1 MNHNS, CDR2 SASEGT. The CDR3 consists of 13 residues. With 1 base removed from V and 17 bases from J, the gap between germline ends came to 17 bases. CDR3 nucleotides: TGTGCCAGCAGTGAAGACGCCGGGACCCGGGGTTTTTTT. This encodes CASSEDAGTRGFF.

The chain has TRBV7-2 and TRBJ2-3, with a tentative D call TRBD1 (5 bases). The CDR3 sequence is 14 residues long. Germline values: CDR1 SGHTA, CDR2 FQGNSA. Trimming removed 3 bases at V and 3 bases at J, with 10 bases between. CDR3 DNA: TGTGCCAGCAGCTTTAGGGCAGGGACAGATACGCAGTATTTT. Translation: CASSFRAGTDTQYF.

V is TRBV28 and J is TRBJ2-4, with 14 bases lining up with TRBD2. This CDR3 contains 14 residues. Germline CDR1 reads MDHEN; CDR2 reads SYDVKM. J lost 10 bases, V lost 5 bases, and 4 bases had no gene match. The CDR3 DNA reads TGTGCCAGCAGTCCAGGACTAGCGGGAGGAATTCAGTACTTC. It yields the protein CASSPGLAGGIQYF.

This clonotype has at least ten counts. The rearrangement links TRBV7-9 to TRBJ2-7; D possibly corresponds to TRBD1 (6 bases). CDR1 SEHNR and CDR2 FQNEAQ come from the germline V gene (reference sequence). Trimming took off 4 bases at V and 2 bases at J, with 15 bases between the two ends. The CDR3 runs 15 residues. CDR3 loop: CASSSRQDTTYEQYF. CDR3 sequence (DNA): TGTGCCAGCAGCTCAAGACAGGATACGACCTACGAGCAGTACTTC.

This clonotype was picked up a small number of times. The rearrangement uses TRBV24-1 and TRBJ1-2; no reliable D call. The CDR3 sequence is 11 residues long. Germline V gene sequence: CDR1 KGHDR, CDR2 SFDVKD. The ends were cut back, 5 bases at V and 5 bases at J, with 5 bases in the middle. CDR3 bases: TGTGCCACCAGTGCTGGGTATGGCTACACCTTC. Translated: CATSAGYGYTF.

The chain carries TRBV7-3 and TRBJ2-1, with TRBD1 matching over 9 bases. V gave up 5 bases and J gave up 7 bases; unmatched junction bases: 6. The CDR3 contains 14 residues. Germline CDR1 is SGHTA and CDR2 is FQGTGA. CDR3 coding DNA: TGTGCCAGCAGCCCCGGGACAGGGAGGAATGAGCAGTTCTTC. Protein: CASSPGTGRNEQFF.

The gene calls are TRBV5-1 and TRBJ1-2, with a possible D match to TRBD1 (5 bases). The CDR3 spans 16 residues. Trimming removed 4 bases at V and 1 base at J, with 17 bases between. Per germline, CDR1 SGHRS and CDR2 YFSETQ. The CDR3, as DNA: TGCGCCAGCAGCCCCGAGGGGTTGGGGGATAACTATGGCTACACCTTC. Translated: CASSPEGLGDNYGYTF.

This clonotype was counted ten times or more. The rearrangement uses TRBV7-8 and TRBJ1-5, with 7 positions matching TRBD1. The germline CDR1 and CDR2 sequences are SGHVS and FQNEAQ. This CDR3 has 16 amino acids. The J segment lost 6 bases and the V segment lost 5 bases, leaving 13 bases of the junction unmatched. CDR3 amino acids: CASSQGGGTGRQPQHF. For the CDR3, the DNA is TGTGCCAGCAGCCAGGGGGGGGGGACGGGACGTCAGCCCCAGCATTTT.

This clonotype was seen a few times. The chain uses TRBV7-6 and TRBJ2-2; tentatively, D is TRBD2 (7 bases). The CDR3 runs to 15 residues. The V and J ends lost 5 bases and 2 bases respectively, with 12 bases between them. CDR1 SGHVS and CDR2 FNYEAQ come from the germline V gene. The chain's CDR3 is CASSLGGGNTGELFF. CDR3 in DNA: TGTGCCAGCAGCCTGGGAGGGGGAAACACCGGGGAGCTGTTTTTT. Full variable domain (outside the CDR3, taken from reference TRBV7-6 and TRBJ2-2): GAGVSQSPRYKVTKRGQDVALRCDPISGHVSLYWYRQALGQGPEFLTYFNYEAQQDKSGLPNDRFSAERPEGSISTLTIQRTEQRDSAMYRCASSLGGGNTGELFFGEGSRLTVL.

V usage is TRBV7-3 and J usage is TRBJ2-3, with TRBD2 matching 9 bases. V lost 5 bases and J lost 5; bases outside the gene matches: 8. Looked up from germline, CDR1 is SGHTA and CDR2 is FQGTGA. The CDR3 totals 15 residues. The chain's CDR3 is CASSQSGRRIDTQYF. DNA for the CDR3: TGTGCCAGCAGCCAAAGCGGGAGGAGAATAGATACGCAGTATTTT.

The chain uses TRBV7-3 and TRBJ2-1; D call uncertain. Trimming took off 5 bases at V and 6 bases at J, with 11 bases between the two ends. Germline V gives CDR1 SGHTA, CDR2 FQGTGA. The CDR3 covers 13 residues. The CDR3 spells CASSHELFNEQFF. The CDR3 region has the DNA TGTGCCAGCAGCCACGAACTTTTCAATGAGCAGTTCTTC. Based on the CDR3 plus reference TRBV7-3 and TRBJ2-1, the full variable domain is GAGVSQTPSNKVTEKGKYVELRCDPISGHTALYWYRQSLGQGPEFLIYFQGTGAADDSGLPNDRFFAVRPEGSVSTLKIQRTERGDSAVYLCASSHELFNEQFFGPGTRLTVL.

In this sample, this clonotype turned up a few times. The chain links TRBV5-1 to TRBJ2-1, with 7 bases lining up with TRBD1. Germline V gene sequence: CDR1 SGHRS, CDR2 YFSETQ. The CDR3 consists of 14 residues. The J segment lost 5 bases and the V segment lost 1 base, leaving 3 bases of the junction unmatched. The CDR3 region is CASSLYRGHNEQFF. CDR3 nucleotide sequence: TGCGCCAGCAGCTTGTACAGGGGTCACAATGAGCAGTTCTTC.